The 26 T cell receptor beta chains in this list originate from one sample, sequenced in a study of blood T cell repertoires in COVID-19. Measured with immunoSEQ multiplex PCR; TCRdb has only the in-frame clones, and not every one. This table has about 240,000 clones, roughly four fifths appearing once. Sequenced sample: peripheral blood. The source is a woman aged 55-75 years with active or convalescent COVID-19.

The chain is built from TRBV24-1 and TRBJ2-3; 7 positions agree with TRBD2. CDR1 is KGHDR and CDR2 is SFDVKD in the germline V gene. The junction had 7 bases not matched to a gene; V was cut back by 3 bases and J by 2 bases. The CDR3 has 16 residues. The CDR3 spells CATSDRRGGNTDTQYF. The DNA for the CDR3 is TGTGCCACCAGTGATAGGCGCGGGGGTAACACAGATACGCAGTATTTT.

This chain joins TRBV6-5 and TRBJ2-2, with TRBD1 identical over 7 bases. This CDR3 has 12 amino acids. Germline V gives CDR1 MNHEY, CDR2 SVGAGI. V shed 7 bases, J shed 9 bases, and the junction held 5 bases outside the gene matches. The CDR3 protein is CASMTGLRELFF. The CDR3 nucleotides are TGTGCCAGCATGACAGGGTTAAGGGAGCTGTTTTTT.

The rearrangement uses TRBV3-1 (or the pseudogene TRBV3-2) and TRBJ1-2, with 8 bases aligning to TRBD1. CDR3 length: 13 residues. Losses at the gene ends were 3 bases for V and 5 bases for J; bases not matched to a gene: 2. Looked up from germline, CDR1 is LGHDT and CDR2 is YNNKEL (reference sequence). DNA of the CDR3: TGTGCCAGCAGCCACCAGGGGGCTTATGGCTACACCTTC. Translated: CASSHQGAYGYTF.

The chain employs TRBV27 and TRBJ2-2; D might be TRBD2 (6 bases). V was trimmed by 2 bases and J by 7 bases, leaving 11 bases between them. In germline, CDR1 is MNHEY, CDR2 SMNVEV (reference sequence). The CDR3 contains 14 residues. In DNA, the CDR3 is TGTGCCAGCAGTTTAGCGGGGTACGGCGGGGAGCTGTTTTTT. Translated, it gives CASSLAGYGGELFF.

The gene calls are TRBV12-5 and TRBJ1-6; TRBD1 matches 7 bases. V shed 5 bases and J 9 bases; nucleotides not matched to a gene: 7. Germline CDR1 and CDR2: LGHNT and FRNRAP. This CDR3 has 14 amino acids. The DNA for the CDR3 is TGTGCTAGTGGTCGGGGACAGTATGGTTCACCCCTCCACTTT. It specifies CASGRGQYGSPLHF.

This clone was observed a few times. This sequence joins TRBV5-6 and TRBJ2-7; TRBD1 aligns across 7 bases. V was clipped by 3 bases and J by 11 bases; unmatched bases: 8. Germline CDR1 and CDR2: SGHDT and YYEEEE. The CDR3 spans 12 residues. CDR3: CASSSNPTGEYF. For the CDR3, the DNA is TGTGCCAGCAGCTCTAACCCTACAGGGGAGTACTTC. Filled out from reference TRBV5-6 and TRBJ2-7, the complete variable domain reads DAGVTQSPTHLIKTRGQQVTLRCSPKSGHDTVSWYQQALGQGPQFIFQYYEEEERQRGNFPDRFSGHQFPNYSSELNVNALLLGDSALYLCASSSNPTGEYFGPGTRLTVT.

The chain combines TRBV6-5 with TRBJ1-6; D is uncertain. Per germline, CDR1 MNHEY and CDR2 SVGAGI. The V gene lost 2 bases and the J gene lost 8 bases, with 13 bases spanning the gap. The CDR3 is 15 residues long. CDR3 coding DNA: TGTGCCAGCAGTTACAACAGTTTTTACGATTCACCCCTCCACTTT. It translates to CASSYNSFYDSPLHF.

A word on this clone: At one end the junction does not follow the germline gene, possibly because of a read error. The chain couples TRBV6-4 to TRBJ1-4; 9 positions agree with TRBD1. The germline gives CDR1 MRHNA, CDR2 SNTAGT. The CDR3 consists of 14 residues. CDR3 sequence (DNA): TGTGCCAGCGGTGACAGGGGGACTAATGAAAAACTGTTTTTT. Translated, it gives CASGDRGTNEKLFF.

The V and J genes are TRBV6-5 and TRBJ1-6; D uncertain. The CDR3 is 15 amino acids. The germline gives CDR1 MNHEY, CDR2 SVGAGI. V was cut by 2 bases and J by 0 bases, with 5 bases left in between. The CDR3 spells CASSYISSYNSPLHF. CDR3 bases: TGTGCCAGCAGTTACATCAGCTCCTATAATTCACCCCTCCACTTT.

This chain uses TRBV9 with TRBJ1-2, with 8 bases that match TRBD1. The CDR3 totals 15 residues. The junction had 13 bases not matched to a gene; V was cut back by 4 bases and J by 8 bases. Per the germline V gene, CDR1 is SGDLS and CDR2 is YYNGEE. CDR3 sequence (DNA): TGTGCCAGCAGCACATCAGGGGGCGCCCAAGAGGGCTACACCTTC. It yields the protein CASSTSGGAQEGYTF.

Only a few counts were recorded for this clone. The J gene is TRBJ1-1, the V gene TRBV9; D remains ambiguous. The CDR3 is 15 amino acids. The germline V gene encodes CDR1 SGDLS and CDR2 YYNGEE. The germline V and J ends were trimmed by 4 bases and 3 bases, with 16 bases remaining between them. DNA of the CDR3: TGTGCCAGCAGCTCGCGGGGATCCGGAGACACTGAAGCTTTCTTT. Protein product: CASSSRGSGDTEAFF.

The chain joins TRBV3-1 (or the pseudogene TRBV3-2) to TRBJ2-3; D remains ambiguous. The CDR3 extends over 14 amino acids. Germline loops: CDR1 LGHDT, CDR2 YNNKEL (reference sequence). V was cut by 0 bases and J by 2 bases, with 6 bases left in between. In nucleotides, the CDR3 is TGTGCCAGCAGCCAAGATGGGCCCACAGATACGCAGTATTTT. It yields the protein CASSQDGPTDTQYF.

The chain combines TRBV4-1 with TRBJ2-7; D possibly corresponds to TRBD2 (5 bases). Germline V gene data show CDR1 as MGHRA and CDR2 as YSYEKL. Trimming took 0 bases from V and 5 from J, leaving 11 bases between them. The CDR3 extends over 14 amino acids. Here the CDR3 DNA reads TGCGCCAGCAGCCAAGATCCGGGATCCCACGAGCAGTACTTC. Residues: CASSQDPGSHEQYF.

This clone was seen a handful of times. The rearrangement joins TRBV25-1 to TRBJ2-3; D is unresolved. The CDR3 contains 15 residues. V was pared by 0 bases and J by 0 bases, with 7 bases between. Germline V CDR1 and CDR2: MGHDK, SYGVNS. This CDR3 reads CASSEYRASTDTQYF. DNA for the CDR3: TGTGCCAGCAGTGAATATCGCGCTAGCACAGATACGCAGTATTTT.

This rearrangement joins TRBV11-3 to TRBJ2-3; 9 bases fit TRBD2. Germline CDR1 and CDR2: SGHNT and YENEEA. V lost 3 bases, J lost 1 base, and 5 bases stayed unmatched. The CDR3 is 16 amino acids. For the CDR3, the DNA is TGTGCCAGCAGCTTTCTTAGCGGGGGTCGCACAGATACGCAGTATTTT. Translation: CASSFLSGGRTDTQYF.

The V call is TRBV4-1, the J call TRBJ1-2; D remains unclear. Germline-derived CDR1 and CDR2 are MGHRA and YSYEKL. V lost 0 bases to trimming and J lost 8 bases, with 16 bases between them. The CDR3 covers 15 residues. Here the CDR3 reads CASSQDEGAPKGYTF. The CDR3 coding sequence is TGCGCCAGCAGCCAAGACGAGGGTGCCCCAAAGGGCTACACCTTC.

The V call is TRBV6-6, the J call TRBJ2-7; no reliable D call. V was cut by 5 bases and J by 3 bases, with 11 bases left in between. The germline CDR1 and CDR2 sequences are MNHNY and SVGAGI (reference sequence). The CDR3 is made up of 13 amino acids. The CDR3 DNA follows: TGTGCCAGCAGTCCGCTAGAGAACTACGAGCAGTACTTC. This encodes CASSPLENYEQYF.

The CDR3, as DNA: TGTGCCAGCAGTGCGGCAGCTACTTCACCCCTCCACTTT. Its translation is CASSAAATSPLHF. V usage is TRBV7-9 and J usage is TRBJ1-6; no clear D gene. Germline V gene data show CDR1 as SEHNR and CDR2 as FQNEAQ (reference sequence). The CDR3 length is 13 residues. The V gene lost 6 bases and the J gene lost 9 bases, with 12 bases spanning the gap.

This clone was counted only a few times. V and J are TRBV15 and TRBJ1-2, with 9 bases fitting TRBD1. The V and J ends lost 0 bases and 8 bases, in that order; junction bases with no gene match: 7. The CDR3 is 15 amino acids. Germline-derived CDR1 and CDR2 are LNHNV and YYDKDF (reference sequence). CDR3 sequence (DNA): TGTGCCACCAGCAGAGATCGGGACAGGGATGGAGGCTACACCTTC. Translation gives CATSRDRDRDGGYTF. The entire variable domain, with the rest obtained from reference TRBV15 and TRBJ1-2, is as follows: DAMVIQNPRYQVTQFGKPVTLSCSQTLNHNVMYWYQQKSSQAPKLLFHYYDKDFNNEADTPDNFQSRRPNTSFCFLDIRSPGLGDTAMYLCATSRDRDRDGGYTFGSGTRLTVV.

The chain links TRBV29-1 to TRBJ1-5; possibly TRBD1 for D (5 bases). The CDR3 loop spans 12 amino acids. CDR1 and CDR2 (germline): SQVTM, ANQGSEA. CDR3 amino acids: CGIQGPNQPQHF. For the CDR3, the DNA is TGCGGTATCCAGGGTCCCAATCAGCCCCAGCATTTT.

V usage is TRBV6-1 and J usage is TRBJ1-2; a weak D match, TRBD1 (5 bases). Germline-derived CDR1 and CDR2 are MNHNS and SASEGT. V lost 0 bases to trimming and J lost 4 bases, with 15 bases between them. CDR3 length: 16 amino acids. CDR3 DNA: TGTGCCAGCAGTGAAGCAGGGGAGGGAGGGGCCTATGGCTACACCTTC. Translating it yields CASSEAGEGGAYGYTF.

This chain uses TRBV5-1 with TRBJ2-5; TRBD2 matches 9 bases. Germline CDR1 reads SGHRS; CDR2 reads YFSETQ. This CDR3 has 15 residues. V trimming: 8 bases; J trimming: 2 bases; junction bases outside the gene matches: 10. CDR3 in DNA: TGCGCCAGTAAAGAAGCGGGGGGCACGCAAGAGACCCAGTACTTC. It encodes CASKEAGGTQETQYF.

A note on this clone: Other DNA sequences from this sample encode an identical CDR3 as well. The chain joins TRBV7-7 to TRBJ2-3, with TRBD2 identical over 9 bases. CDR1 and CDR2 (germline): SSHAT, FNYEAQ (reference sequence). V was pared by 5 bases and J by 1 base, with 4 bases of the junction left unmatched. The length of the CDR3 is 15 residues. CDR3 sequence (DNA): TGTGCCAGCAGCCTGGGACTAGCTGGCACAGATACGCAGTATTTT. As protein: CASSLGLAGTDTQYF.

The chain has TRBV9 and TRBJ2-1; D is perhaps TRBD2 (6 bases). Looked up from germline, CDR1 is SGDLS and CDR2 is YYNGEE. The V gene lost 0 bases and the J gene lost 9 bases, with 10 bases spanning the gap. CDR3 length: 13 residues. CDR3 sequence reads: CASSVAGGVEQFF. As DNA, the CDR3 is TGTGCCAGCAGCGTAGCTGGAGGGGTTGAGCAGTTCTTC.

The sample holds a few counts of this clone. V is TRBV7-3 and J is TRBJ2-3, with 10 bases that match TRBD2. The J segment lost 3 bases and the V segment lost 3 bases, leaving 3 bases of the junction unmatched. CDR1 SGHTA and CDR2 FQGTGA come from the germline V gene. This CDR3 region has 15 residues. The CDR3 bases are TGTGCCAGCAGCTTCTTACTAGCGGGGACAGATACGCAGTATTTT. Translation: CASSFLLAGTDTQYF.

This clone was counted a single time. V is TRBV6-5 and J is TRBJ1-1, with D possibly matching TRBD1 (5 bases). The V and J ends lost 1 base and 0 bases respectively, with 9 bases between them. The CDR3 is made up of 15 amino acids. Germline V CDR1 and CDR2: MNHEY, SVGAGI. CDR3 protein: CASSYFPTVNTEAFF. The DNA for the CDR3 is TGTGCCAGCAGTTACTTTCCGACAGTGAACACTGAAGCTTTCTTT.